Listed below are T cell receptor beta chains from one sample, sequenced in a study of T cell responses to AZD1222 COVID-19 vaccine. Clones were sequenced by immunoSEQ multiplex PCR, and TCRdb holds only the in-frame ones, with some missing. The table lists roughly 140,000 clones, 91% of them singletons, with 5% in the top ten. The sequencing here drew on peripheral blood, taken on day 0 of AZD1222 vaccination. These receptors were taken from an adult in good health. CDR3s include the opening cysteine and the closing phenylalanine or tryptophan. A D gene is named only where the DNA matches it firmly. A clone size is listed for some rows: how often the clone was seen (once, few, many), or a class if it is expanded.

J gene: TRBJ1-1; V gene: TRBV2; clone size: .; D gene: TRBD1; CDR3 protein: CASTGTGGTEAFF; CDR3 DNA: TGTGCCAGCACCGGGACAGGGGGCACTGAAGCTTTCTTT
J gene: TRBJ1-5; V gene: TRBV6-5; clone size: .; D gene: TRBD1; CDR3 protein: CASSPTGGTGQPQHF; CDR3 DNA: TGTGCCAGCAGTCCCACAGGGGGCACAGGTCAGCCCCAGCATTTT
J gene: TRBJ2-3; V gene: TRBV6-5; clone size: .; D gene: .; CDR3 protein: CASSYFGGVTDTQYF; CDR3 DNA: TGTGCCAGCAGTTACTTTGGGGGAGTAACAGATACGCAGTATTTT
J gene: TRBJ1-6; V gene: TRBV2; clone size: .; D gene: .; CDR3 protein: CAGGGGNGSPLHF; CDR3 DNA: TGTGCCGGGGGGGGAGGGAACGGTTCACCCCTCCACTTT
J gene: TRBJ1-1; V gene: TRBV6-5; clone size: .; D gene: .; CDR3 protein: CASSYVRDFRGAFF; CDR3 DNA: TGTGCCAGCAGTTACGTGAGGGACTTTCGGGGGGCTTTCTTT
J gene: TRBJ2-2; V gene: TRBV27; clone size: .; D gene: .; CDR3 protein: CASSTRYQPNTGELFF; CDR3 DNA: TGTGCCAGCAGTACCCGGTACCAACCGAACACCGGGGAGCTGTTTTTT
J gene: TRBJ1-1; V gene: TRBV20-1; clone size: once; D gene: TRBD1; CDR3 protein: CSASLGQSHTEAFF; CDR3 DNA: TGCAGTGCTAGTTTGGGACAGAGCCACACTGAAGCTTTCTTT
J gene: TRBJ2-3; V gene: TRBV7-2; clone size: few; D gene: .; CDR3 protein: CASSLVFSITDTQYF; CDR3 DNA: TGTGCCAGCAGCTTAGTGTTTAGCATCACAGATACGCAGTATTTT
J gene: TRBJ2-5; V gene: TRBV12-1; clone size: .; D gene: .; CDR3 protein: CASRPIAGGRKETQYF; CDR3 DNA: TGTGCCAGCAGACCCATAGCGGGAGGGAGGAAAGAGACCCAGTACTTC
J gene: TRBJ2-3; V gene: TRBV5-1; clone size: .; D gene: TRBD2; CDR3 protein: CASSLEGVAGESTQYF; CDR3 DNA: TGCGCCAGCAGCTTGGAGGGGGTAGCGGGAGAGTCTACGCAGTATTTT
J gene: TRBJ2-5; V gene: TRBV4-1; clone size: .; D gene: .; CDR3 protein: CASSHEGTQYF; CDR3 DNA: TGCGCCAGCAGCCACGAAGGGACCCAGTACTTC
J gene: TRBJ1-1; V gene: TRBV29-1; clone size: once; D gene: TRBD1; CDR3 protein: CSVEKGTGLPEAFF; CDR3 DNA: TGCAGCGTCGAGAAAGGGACAGGACTCCCTGAAGCTTTCTTT
J gene: TRBJ2-3; V gene: TRBV6-4; clone size: .; D gene: .; CDR3 protein: CASSDSSRADGADTQYF; CDR3 DNA: TGTGCCAGCAGTGACTCGAGCCGGGCAGACGGGGCAGATACGCAGTATTTT
J gene: TRBJ2-7; V gene: TRBV11-2; clone size: .; D gene: .; CDR3 protein: CASSSRAYEQYF; CDR3 DNA: TGTGCCAGCAGCTCTAGGGCTTACGAGCAGTACTTC
J gene: TRBJ2-3; V gene: TRBV19; clone size: .; D gene: .; CDR3 protein: CASSIGPDTQYF; CDR3 DNA: TGTGCCAGTAGTATCGGTCCAGATACGCAGTATTTT
J gene: TRBJ2-1; V gene: TRBV5-4; clone size: .; D gene: .; CDR3 protein: CASSPGGSIPPDEQFF; CDR3 DNA: TGTGCCAGCAGCCCAGGGGGGAGCATCCCCCCGGATGAGCAGTTCTTC
J gene: TRBJ1-2; V gene: TRBV28; clone size: .; D gene: .; CDR3 protein: CASRQGTLHYGYTF; CDR3 DNA: TGTGCCAGTCGGCAGGGGACGCTCCACTATGGCTACACCTTC
J gene: TRBJ2-2; V gene: TRBV19; clone size: .; D gene: TRBD2; CDR3 protein: CASSIASGGSGELFF; CDR3 DNA: TGTGCCAGTAGTATAGCGAGCGGCGGGAGCGGGGAGCTGTTTTTT
J gene: TRBJ1-1; V gene: TRBV16; clone size: .; D gene: .; CDR3 protein: CASSQNRVGTEAFF; CDR3 DNA: TGTGCCAGCAGCCAAAACAGGGTTGGGACTGAAGCTTTCTTT
J gene: TRBJ2-5; V gene: TRBV7-2; clone size: .; D gene: TRBD1; CDR3 protein: CASSPPRQGFGETQYF; CDR3 DNA: TGTGCCAGCAGCCCCCCGCGACAGGGCTTCGGAGAGACCCAGTACTTC
J gene: TRBJ1-1; V gene: TRBV28; clone size: .; D gene: .; CDR3 protein: CASSLEPGSNTEAFF; CDR3 DNA: TGTGCCAGCAGTTTAGAACCGGGATCGAACACTGAAGCTTTCTTT
J gene: TRBJ1-2; V gene: TRBV28; clone size: .; D gene: .; CDR3 protein: CASSLVPTPYGYTF; CDR3 DNA: TGTGCCAGCAGTTTGGTCCCCACCCCCTATGGCTACACCTTC
J gene: TRBJ1-2; V gene: TRBV19; clone size: .; D gene: TRBD1; CDR3 protein: CASSITGGFYGYTF; CDR3 DNA: TGTGCCAGTAGTATTACAGGGGGCTTCTATGGCTACACCTTC
J gene: TRBJ2-7; V gene: TRBV24-1; clone size: few; D gene: .; CDR3 protein: CATSATGPNYEQYF; CDR3 DNA: TGTGCCACCAGTGCCACGGGGCCAAATTACGAGCAGTACTTC
J gene: TRBJ1-1; V gene: TRBV11-2; clone size: .; D gene: .; CDR3 protein: CASSLQGFGRLNTEAFF; CDR3 DNA: TGTGCCAGCAGCTTACAGGGCTTCGGTCGATTGAACACTGAAGCTTTCTTT
J gene: TRBJ2-7; V gene: TRBV7-2; clone size: .; D gene: TRBD1; CDR3 protein: CASSRDRYYEQYF; CDR3 DNA: TGTGCCAGCAGCCGGGACAGGTACTACGAGCAGTACTTC
J gene: TRBJ2-3; V gene: TRBV19; clone size: .; D gene: TRBD2; CDR3 protein: CAARWLAGEDGTQYF; CDR3 DNA: TGTGCCGCTAGGTGGCTAGCGGGAGAAGATGGTACGCAGTATTTT
J gene: TRBJ2-7; V gene: TRBV5-5; clone size: .; D gene: TRBD2; CDR3 protein: CASSLTSGGIYEQYF; CDR3 DNA: TGTGCCAGCAGCCTCACTAGCGGGGGAATCTACGAGCAGTACTTC
J gene: TRBJ1-2; V gene: TRBV28; clone size: .; D gene: .; CDR3 protein: CASSSTNQYGYTF; CDR3 DNA: TGTGCCAGCAGTTCAACAAACCAATATGGCTACACCTTC
J gene: TRBJ2-7; V gene: TRBV20-1; clone size: .; D gene: .; CDR3 protein: CSAKPGREQYF; CDR3 DNA: TGCAGTGCTAAGCCCGGGCGGGAGCAGTACTTC
J gene: TRBJ2-3; V gene: TRBV7-9; clone size: .; D gene: TRBD1; CDR3 protein: CASSPSDRGYRDTQYF; CDR3 DNA: TGTGCCAGCAGTCCCTCAGACAGGGGCTATAGGGATACGCAGTATTTT
J gene: TRBJ1-1; V gene: TRBV13; clone size: once; D gene: .; CDR3 protein: CASSLAPDPEAFF; CDR3 DNA: TGTGCCAGCAGCTTAGCGCCGGACCCTGAAGCTTTCTTT
J gene: TRBJ1-1; V gene: TRBV19; clone size: .; D gene: .; CDR3 protein: CASSIDRQGGTEAFF; CDR3 DNA: TGTGCCAGTAGTATAGATCGGCAGGGAGGTACTGAAGCTTTCTTT
J gene: TRBJ2-7; V gene: TRBV4-3; clone size: .; D gene: .; CDR3 protein: CASSQDQGAYYEQYF; CDR3 DNA: TGCGCCAGCAGCCAAGATCAGGGAGCTTACTACGAGCAGTACTTC
J gene: TRBJ2-5; V gene: TRBV5-1; clone size: .; D gene: .; CDR3 protein: CASSLGGDQETQYF; CDR3 DNA: TGCGCCAGCAGCTTAGGGGGGGACCAAGAGACCCAGTACTTC
J gene: TRBJ1-5; V gene: TRBV19; clone size: .; D gene: .; CDR3 protein: CASRHDTVLNQPQHF; CDR3 DNA: TGTGCCAGTAGACATGACACAGTCTTAAATCAGCCCCAGCATTTT
J gene: TRBJ1-2; V gene: TRBV27; clone size: .; D gene: .; CDR3 protein: CASSPQEGTNYGYTF; CDR3 DNA: TGTGCCAGCAGTCCCCAGGAGGGAACTAACTATGGCTACACCTTC
J gene: TRBJ2-5; V gene: TRBV11-2; clone size: .; D gene: .; CDR3 protein: CASSGRQGLSRGETQYF; CDR3 DNA: TGTGCCAGCAGCGGAAGACAGGGCCTAAGCCGGGGGGAGACCCAGTACTTC
J gene: TRBJ2-1; V gene: TRBV7-2; clone size: once; D gene: TRBD2; CDR3 protein: CASSLELAGVAEQFF; CDR3 DNA: TGTGCCAGCAGCTTAGAGTTAGCGGGAGTCGCTGAGCAGTTCTTC
J gene: TRBJ1-3; V gene: TRBV18; clone size: .; D gene: .; CDR3 protein: CASSSARGSGNTIYF; CDR3 DNA: TGTGCCAGCTCATCAGCGAGGGGCTCTGGAAACACCATATATTTT
J gene: TRBJ2-7; V gene: TRBV11-2; clone size: .; D gene: TRBD1; CDR3 protein: CASSLGTGTHEQYF; CDR3 DNA: TGTGCCAGCAGCTTAGGGACAGGGACCCACGAGCAGTACTTC
J gene: TRBJ1-5; V gene: TRBV5-6; clone size: once; D gene: .; CDR3 protein: CASSLGTLSNQPQHF; CDR3 DNA: TGTGCCAGCAGCTTGGGAACTCTTAGCAATCAGCCCCAGCATTTT
J gene: TRBJ1-5; V gene: TRBV10-3; clone size: .; D gene: .; CDR3 protein: CAIREENQPQHF; CDR3 DNA: TGTGCCATCCGAGAAGAAAATCAGCCCCAGCATTTT
J gene: TRBJ2-2; V gene: TRBV9; clone size: .; D gene: .; CDR3 protein: CASSGRDPPYTGELFF; CDR3 DNA: TGTGCCAGCAGCGGCCGGGACCCACCCTACACCGGGGAGCTGTTTTTT
J gene: TRBJ2-7; V gene: TRBV7-9; clone size: once; D gene: .; CDR3 protein: CASRLRDNSYEQYF; CDR3 DNA: TGTGCCAGCAGGCTCCGGGACAACTCCTACGAGCAGTACTTC
J gene: TRBJ2-2; V gene: TRBV5-1; clone size: .; D gene: .; CDR3 protein: CAGSTGYNTGELFF; CDR3 DNA: TGCGCCGGCTCCACAGGGTATAACACCGGGGAGCTGTTTTTT
J gene: TRBJ1-5; V gene: TRBV10-1; clone size: .; D gene: .; CDR3 protein: CASRSGVEGSNQPQHF; CDR3 DNA: TGCGCCAGCAGGAGTGGGGTGGAAGGAAGCAATCAGCCCCAGCATTTT
J gene: TRBJ1-4; V gene: TRBV6-5; clone size: .; D gene: .; CDR3 protein: CAINQGSFDEKLFF; CDR3 DNA: TGTGCCATAAATCAGGGGTCTTTCGATGAAAAACTGTTTTTT
J gene: TRBJ2-1; V gene: TRBV19; clone size: .; D gene: TRBD2; CDR3 protein: CASTDSGNYNEQFF; CDR3 DNA: TGTGCCAGCACCGATAGCGGGAACTACAATGAGCAGTTCTTC
J gene: TRBJ1-1; V gene: TRBV19; clone size: .; D gene: .; CDR3 protein: CASSIGQVRYLNTEAFF; CDR3 DNA: TGTGCCAGTAGTATCGGACAAGTTAGATATTTGAACACTGAAGCTTTCTTT
J gene: TRBJ2-7; V gene: TRBV6-5; clone size: .; D gene: TRBD2; CDR3 protein: CASSPGLAGDEQYF; CDR3 DNA: TGTGCCAGCAGTCCGGGACTAGCGGGAGACGAGCAGTACTTC
J gene: TRBJ1-3; V gene: TRBV12-3/TRBV12-4; clone size: .; D gene: .; CDR3 protein: CASTLSGNTIYF; CDR3 DNA: TGTGCCAGCACCCTCTCTGGAAACACCATATATTTT
J gene: TRBJ2-1; V gene: TRBV6-5; clone size: .; D gene: .; CDR3 protein: CASSYAAATYNEQFF; CDR3 DNA: TGTGCCAGCAGTTACGCGGCGGCGACCTACAATGAGCAGTTCTTC